The 31 T cell receptor beta chains below all came from one sample that was sequenced in a study of blood T cell repertoires in COVID-19. Assay: immunoSEQ multiplex PCR; the TCRdb copy retains only in-frame clones and omits some. Here the sample spans about 81,000 clones, 86% being singletons. Sequencing was done on a sample of peripheral blood. All receptors derive from a human donor in a cohort sampled during active COVID-19.

The chain combines TRBV18 with TRBJ1-2; 9 positions agree with TRBD1. The CDR3 has 16 residues. Germline assignment: CDR1 KGHSH and CDR2 LQKENI. Trimming at V came to 2 bases and at J to 5 bases, leaving 9 bases not matched to a gene. As DNA, the CDR3 is TGTGCCAGCTCACCAACCGGACAGGGGCCCTCGTATGGCTACACCTTC. Amino acids: CASSPTGQGPSYGYTF.

The J gene is TRBJ2-1, the V gene TRBV19; 9 nucleotides match TRBD2. Trimming at V came to 5 bases and at J to 4 bases, leaving 6 bases not matched to a gene. The germline CDR1 and CDR2 sequences are LNHDA and SQIVND (reference sequence). The CDR3 runs 15 residues. Written as DNA, the CDR3 is TGTGCCAGTAGTCCAGGACTAGCGCGATACAATGAGCAGTTCTTC. This encodes CASSPGLARYNEQFF. Full variable domain (rest looked up from reference TRBV19 and TRBJ2-1): DGGITQSPKYLFRKEGQNVTLSCEQNLNHDAMYWYRQDPGQGLRLIYYSQIVNDFQKGDIAEGYSVSREKKESFPLTVTSAQKNPTAFYLCASSPGLARYNEQFFGPGTRLTVL.

This chain connects TRBV6-5 to TRBJ1-1; 9 bases map to TRBD1. The junction had 7 bases not matched to a gene; V was cut back by 8 bases and J by 0 bases. CDR1 is MNHEY, CDR2 SVGAGI, per germline. The CDR3 has 15 residues. The CDR3 DNA is TGTGCCAGCCTCCTCGGGACAGGGTTGAACACTGAAGCTTTCTTT. It yields the protein CASLLGTGLNTEAFF.

The J gene is TRBJ2-7, the V gene TRBV4-3, with TRBD2 identical over 8 bases. From germline, CDR1 is LGHNA and CDR2 YSLEER. The CDR3 has 16 residues. The V and J ends lost 0 bases and 0 bases, in that order; junction bases with no gene match: 4. In DNA, the CDR3 is TGCGCCAGCAGCCAAGACTGGCGGGAGGCCTCCTACGAGCAGTACTTC. As protein: CASSQDWREASYEQYF.

The chain uses TRBV7-2 and TRBJ2-7, with 7 positions matching TRBD2. Germline CDR1 reads SGHTA; CDR2 reads FQGNSA. With 0 bases clipped from V and 7 bases from J, the junction kept 12 bases outside the gene matches. The CDR3 contains 16 residues. CDR3 in DNA: TGTGCCAGCAGCTTAGCGCCCAGCGGACCGGGGGGTGAGCAGTACTTC. The encoded protein is CASSLAPSGPGGEQYF. The variable domain in full, completed from reference TRBV7-2 and TRBJ2-7, reads GAGVSQSPSNKVTEKGKDVELRCDPISGHTALYWYRQSLGQGLEFLIYFQGNSAPDKSGLPSDRFSAERTGGSVSTLTIQRTQQEDSAVYLCASSLAPSGPGGEQYFGPGTRLTVT.

V gene TRBV7-9 combines with J gene TRBJ1-2; 10 bases map to TRBD1. This CDR3 has 16 residues. Germline values: CDR1 SEHNR, CDR2 FQNEAQ (reference sequence). V lost 1 base to trimming and J lost 3 bases; unmatched junction nucleotides: 5. In nucleotides, the CDR3 is TGTGCCAGCAGCTTAGGTGGGACAGGGGCCCACTATGGCTACACCTTC. The encoded protein is CASSLGGTGAHYGYTF.

V and J are TRBV19 and TRBJ2-7; 14 bases align to TRBD2. CDR3 length: 19 residues. Looked up from germline, CDR1 is LNHDA and CDR2 is SQIVND (reference sequence). After removal of 6 bases from V and 3 bases from J, the junction contained 16 bases not matched to a gene. For the CDR3, the DNA is TGTGCCAGTAGCAAAGAGGGGGGACTAGCGGGAGAGACTAACTACGAGCAGTACTTC. Its translation is CASSKEGGLAGETNYEQYF. Full variable domain (remainder filled in from reference TRBV19 and TRBJ2-7): DGGITQSPKYLFRKEGQNVTLSCEQNLNHDAMYWYRQDPGQGLRLIYYSQIVNDFQKGDIAEGYSVSREKKESFPLTVTSAQKNPTAFYLCASSKEGGLAGETNYEQYFGPGTRLTVT.

With regard to this clone: Other DNA sequences from this sample encode an identical CDR3 as well. V usage is TRBV4-3 and J usage is TRBJ1-5, with D possibly TRBD1 on 6 matching bases. The germline V gene has CDR1 LGHNA and CDR2 YSLEER. This CDR3 has 15 residues. Trimming shortened V by 0 bases and J by 6 bases, and 12 bases separated the two germline ends. The CDR3 spells CASSQDRGGGQPQHF. The DNA for the CDR3 is TGCGCCAGCAGCCAAGACAGGGGAGGGGGTCAGCCCCAGCATTTT.

The V call is TRBV10-3, the J call TRBJ2-7, with D hard to call. This CDR3 spans 14 amino acids. V dropped 3 bases and J dropped 6 bases, with 15 bases sitting between them. Germline-derived CDR1 and CDR2 are ENHRY and SYGVKD. This CDR3 is CAISDQEWFGEQYF. In DNA form, the CDR3 reads TGTGCCATCAGTGACCAGGAATGGTTCGGCGAGCAGTACTTC.

The CDR3 is CAISEGQGNTEAFF. CDR3 DNA sequence: TGTGCCATCAGTGAGGGACAGGGGAACACTGAAGCTTTCTTT. The J gene is TRBJ1-1, the V gene TRBV10-3; 8 positions agree with TRBD1. The CDR3 is 14 residues long. From germline, CDR1 is ENHRY and CDR2 SYGVKD. The V segment lost 2 bases and the J segment 1 base; nucleotides outside the gene matches: 0.

The sample holds a few counts of this clone. The V call is TRBV18, the J call TRBJ2-7, with 8 bases identical to TRBD2. CDR1 and CDR2 (germline): KGHSH, LQKENI. V shed 3 bases and J 0 bases; nucleotides not matched to a gene: 7. CDR3 length equals 16 residues. The CDR3: CASSPSGGGFSYEQYF. For the CDR3, the DNA is TGTGCCAGCTCACCGTCTGGCGGGGGGTTCTCCTACGAGCAGTACTTC.

J is TRBJ2-3 and V is TRBV5-1; TRBD2 might be the D (5 bases). Germline loops: CDR1 SGHRS, CDR2 YFSETQ. Trimming cost V 4 bases and J 2 bases, with 11 bases left between them. This CDR3 contains 14 residues. The CDR3 here is CASSRGWNTDTQYF. As DNA, the CDR3 is TGCGCCAGCAGCCGCGGGTGGAACACAGATACGCAGTATTTT.

The DNA of the CDR3 is TGTGCCAGCCGGAAAGGGAGAGACTACGAGCAGTACTTC. It translates to CASRKGRDYEQYF. V and J are TRBV27 and TRBJ2-7; TRBD2 is a possible D gene (5 bases). Germline assignment: CDR1 MNHEY and CDR2 SMNVEV (reference sequence). The CDR3 loop spans 13 amino acids. The V end lost 8 bases, the J end lost 3 bases, and 14 bases lay between the germline ends.

The rearrangement links TRBV11-2 to TRBJ1-1; possible D gene TRBD1, 6 bases. Germline V gene lookup returns CDR1 SGHAT and CDR2 FQNNGV. Trimming removed 4 bases at V and 10 bases at J, with 13 bases between. The CDR3 spans 12 residues. Here the CDR3 reads CASSSGQSAAFF. CDR3 coding DNA: TGTGCCAGCAGCTCAGGACAGTCAGCAGCTTTCTTT.

The chain combines TRBV6-1 with TRBJ1-6; tentative D call: TRBD1 (5 bases). Germline V gene data show CDR1 as MNHNS and CDR2 as SASEGT. CDR3 length: 16 amino acids. V was cut by 0 bases and J by 7 bases, with 13 bases left in between. CDR3 nucleotide sequence: TGTGCCAGCAGTGAAGCGCCCGGGGGGACGAATTCACCCCTCCACTTT. Amino acids: CASSEAPGGTNSPLHF.

The chain is built from TRBV5-8 and TRBJ2-7; D is uncertain. The CDR3 runs to 11 residues. Trimming stripped 4 bases from V and 7 bases from J, with 9 bases between. Per the germline V gene, CDR1 is SGHTS and CDR2 is YDEGEE. CDR3 sequence (DNA): TGTGCCAGCAGCGTCTTGCGTGAGCAGTACTTC. As protein: CASSVLREQYF.

The J gene is TRBJ2-5, the V gene TRBV5-1, with 11 bases fitting TRBD2. With 7 bases clipped from V and 5 bases from J, the junction kept 7 bases outside the gene matches. Germline V gives CDR1 SGHRS, CDR2 YFSETQ. This CDR3 has 14 residues. The CDR3 spells CASPGLAGDETQYF. Here the CDR3 DNA reads TGCGCCAGCCCAGGACTAGCGGGTGACGAGACCCAGTACTTC.

This chain connects TRBV2 to TRBJ1-1, with 10 bases aligning to TRBD1. After removal of 8 bases from V and 7 bases from J, the junction contained 10 bases not matched to a gene. The CDR3 runs to 14 residues. CDR1 is SNHLY and CDR2 is FYNNEI in the germline V gene. In DNA, the CDR3 is TGTGCCAGCTTCCCGGACAGGGGGGTTGGTGAAGCTTTCTTT. This gives the protein CASFPDRGVGEAFF.

The chain has TRBV12-3 or TRBV12-4 and TRBJ2-3; D call uncertain. V lost 7 bases to trimming and J lost 2 bases, with 10 bases between them. This CDR3 is 13 amino acids long. CDR3 residues: CASTHDNTDTQYF. The CDR3 DNA follows: TGTGCCAGCACCCACGACAACACAGATACGCAGTATTTT.

This clone was seen a single time. The chain is built from TRBV19 and TRBJ2-7, with TRBD2 matching 8 bases. Looked up from germline, CDR1 is LNHDA and CDR2 is SQIVND (reference sequence). The V and J ends lost 6 bases and 6 bases, in that order; junction bases with no gene match: 13. The CDR3 totals 15 residues. The CDR3 spells CASRGTGLGGVEQYF. CDR3 DNA: TGTGCCAGTAGGGGGACGGGACTAGGCGGCGTCGAGCAGTACTTC.

This clone was seen once. This chain uses TRBV7-9 with TRBJ1-2; 9 nucleotides match TRBD1. The V gene end was trimmed by 5 bases and the J gene end by 4 bases; junction bases not matched to a gene: 11. The CDR3 spans 16 residues. Germline CDR1 and CDR2: SEHNR and FQNEAQ (reference sequence). The CDR3 bases are TGTGCCAGCAGCCCCCTCGCGGGACAGGGACCCTATGGCTACACCTTC. Protein: CASSPLAGQGPYGYTF.

For the CDR3, the DNA is TGTGCCAGCAGCTTAGACAGGGTCCTCTCCTACGAGCAGTACTTC. This codes for CASSLDRVLSYEQYF. V and J are TRBV11-2 and TRBJ2-7; D is possibly TRBD1 (5 bases). The V gene lost 0 bases and the J gene lost 0 bases, with 9 bases spanning the gap. The CDR3 contains 15 residues. Germline CDR1 and CDR2: SGHAT and FQNNGV.

V is TRBV6-5 and J is TRBJ2-7; D possibly corresponds to TRBD1 (6 bases). CDR3 length: 14 amino acids. CDR1 is MNHEY, CDR2 SVGAGI, per germline. Trimming took 2 bases from V and 4 from J, leaving 12 bases between them. CDR3 in DNA: TGTGCCAGCAGTTACGAGGGGGTAGATTACGAGCAGTACTTC. Its translation is CASSYEGVDYEQYF.

The genes are TRBV6-2 or TRBV6-3 and TRBJ2-1, with D maybe TRBD1 (6 bases). The CDR3 is 17 amino acids. V lost 5 bases and J lost 8, with 25 bases in between. The germline gives CDR1 MNHEY, CDR2 SVGEGT. CDR3 coding DNA: TGTGCCAGCAGTAAACATCGGGACACCTACCTCATCGATGAGCAGTTCTTC. Protein sequence: CASSKHRDTYLIDEQFF.

The chain recombines TRBV28 with TRBJ2-1, with 11 nucleotides matching TRBD1. V lost 10 bases to trimming and J lost 7 bases; unmatched junction nucleotides: 6. Per germline, CDR1 MDHEN and CDR2 SYDVKM. The CDR3 contains 13 residues. The CDR3 DNA follows: TGTGCCATTAAGGACAGGGGGCGAAATGAGCAGTTCTTC. It is translated as CAIKDRGRNEQFF. Filled out from reference TRBV28 and TRBJ2-1, the complete variable domain reads DVKVTQSSRYLVKRTGEKVFLECVQDMDHENMFWYRQDPGLGLRLIYFSYDVKMKEKGDIPEGYSVSREKKERFSLILESASTNQTSMYLCAIKDRGRNEQFFGPGTRLTVL.

V and J are TRBV6-2 or TRBV6-3 and TRBJ2-2, with unresolved D. The CDR3 runs to 14 residues. The ends were cut back, 1 base at V and 6 bases at J, with 9 bases in the middle. Germline CDR1 and CDR2: MNHEY and SVGEGT. The CDR3 loop is CASSYFSASGELFF. In DNA form, the CDR3 reads TGTGCCAGCAGTTACTTTAGTGCATCCGGGGAGCTGTTTTTT.

This chain uses TRBV7-2 with TRBJ2-7; 10 bases are shared with TRBD1. Germline V gene sequence: CDR1 SGHTA, CDR2 FQGNSA. The CDR3 extends over 13 amino acids. V shed 1 base, J shed 9 bases, and the junction held 3 bases outside the gene matches. The CDR3 sequence is CASSLGGTGVQYF. CDR3 coding DNA: TGTGCCAGCAGCTTAGGGGGGACAGGGGTGCAGTACTTC. The full variable domain, in which reference TRBV7-2 and TRBJ2-7 provide the parts outside the CDR3, is GAGVSQSPSNKVTEKGKDVELRCDPISGHTALYWYRQSLGQGLEFLIYFQGNSAPDKSGLPSDRFSAERTGGSVSTLTIQRTQQEDSAVYLCASSLGGTGVQYFGPGTRLTVT.

The chain has TRBV29-1 and TRBJ2-6, with TRBD1 matching 8 bases. The CDR3 spans 14 residues. V was clipped by 4 bases and J by 2 bases; unmatched bases: 1. CDR1 is SQVTM, CDR2 ANQGSEA, per germline. This CDR3 is CSVGTGTGANVLTF. The CDR3 nucleotides read TGCAGCGTTGGGACAGGGACTGGGGCCAACGTCCTGACTTTC.

This chain links TRBV7-6 with TRBJ2-1; D is undetermined. The germline V and J ends were trimmed by 5 bases and 5 bases, with 13 bases remaining between them. CDR1 and CDR2 from the germline V gene are SGHVS and FNYEAQ. The CDR3 consists of 14 residues. Here the CDR3 DNA reads TGTGCCAGCAGCATCCTAGAACTTCACAATGAGCAGTTCTTC. Amino acids: CASSILELHNEQFF.

J is TRBJ2-1 and V is TRBV3-1 (or the pseudogene TRBV3-2); TRBD2 matches 10 bases. Germline V gene lookup returns CDR1 LGHDT and CDR2 YNNKEL (reference sequence). V lost 1 base, J lost 8 bases, and 5 bases stayed unmatched. There are 15 residues in the CDR3. The CDR3 loop reads CASSQGSGRADEQFF. CDR3 nucleotides: TGTGCCAGCAGCCAAGGGAGCGGGAGGGCCGATGAGCAGTTCTTC.

The rearrangement joins TRBV24-1 to TRBJ2-5; possible D gene TRBD1, 6 bases. Trimming removed 3 bases at V and 5 bases at J, with 15 bases between. Germline V CDR1 and CDR2: KGHDR, SFDVKD. This CDR3 has 15 residues. The CDR3 reads CATSDQRAGEETQYF. CDR3 nucleotides: TGTGCCACCAGTGATCAAAGGGCAGGGGAGGAGACCCAGTACTTC.